This T cell receptor (beta chain) was identified in a study of monozygotic twins with inflammatory bowel disease. Study outcomes and limitations: Varying immunosuppressive regimens may have increased patient repertoire variability. No difference in repertoire similarity was seen between concordant and discordant twins, possibly because power was limited.

A 6-nucleotide sample barcode was carried by the UMIs, which template switching added. TCRdb processed the 5' RACE reads again and assigns one entry to each CDR3 protein, with no DNA. The repertoire table contains 200,000 to 250,000 distinct CDR3 sequences. Investigators pulled total RNA out of whole blood and did not sort T cells. The CDR3 is 14 residues long. Germline CDR1 is SGHVS and CDR2 is FNYEAQ. For this clonotype: Its cognate antigen is unknown.

Sequencing used blood. The TCR comes from a human donor with ulcerative colitis or Crohn's disease, or a healthy co-twin of an affected twin (not recorded which). V gene TRBV7-6 combines with J gene TRBJ2-7. CDR3: CASSLGDSSYEQYF.